Below, 10 T cell receptor beta chains from the same sample are listed, as sequenced in a study of T cell changes during pregnancy in multiple sclerosis. Only in-frame clones appear in the TCRdb table, and some are missing; sequencing was by immunoSEQ multiplex PCR. The data show about 40,000 clones, roughly 88% seen once. Sequenced material: peripheral blood, taken in the first trimester of pregnancy. These receptors came from a female donor in good health, enrolled as a control in a pregnancy study.

This chain uses TRBV6-1 with TRBJ2-5, with TRBD2 matching 9 bases. V lost 4 bases to trimming and J lost 2 bases; unmatched junction nucleotides: 5. The CDR3 length is 15 residues. The germline V gene encodes CDR1 MNHNS and CDR2 SASEGT. For the CDR3, the DNA is TGTGCCAGCAGTGTCTTAGCGGGAGCTCAAGAGACCCAGTACTTC. Protein sequence: CASSVLAGAQETQYF.

The V gene is TRBV9, the J gene TRBJ2-5; 13 positions match TRBD2. V shed 4 bases and J 9 bases; nucleotides not matched to a gene: 6. The V gene's germline CDR1 is SGDLS and CDR2 YYNGEE. The length of the CDR3 is 14 residues. CDR3 in amino acids: CASSSRTSGGAQYF. The CDR3 DNA is TGTGCCAGCAGCTCCCGGACTAGCGGGGGTGCCCAGTACTTC.

The chain links TRBV28 to TRBJ1-6, with 7 bases that match TRBD1. Per the germline V gene, CDR1 is MDHEN and CDR2 is SYDVKM. V was pared by 4 bases and J by 9 bases, with 6 bases of the junction left unmatched. This CDR3 has 14 amino acids. CDR3 sequence (DNA): TGTGCCAGCAGTTCCGGGACAGTTGGTTCACCCCTCCACTTT. This encodes CASSSGTVGSPLHF.

About this clone: Other DNA variants within this sample encode the same CDR3. This chain uses TRBV11-2 with TRBJ1-1, with TRBD1 as a possible D gene (5 bases). The germline V and J ends were trimmed by 3 bases and 0 bases, with 5 bases remaining between them. Looked up from germline, CDR1 is SGHAT and CDR2 is FQNNGV. The CDR3 sequence is 13 residues long. The CDR3 sequence: CASSFRVNTEAFF. CDR3 DNA: TGTGCCAGCAGCTTCAGGGTGAACACTGAAGCTTTCTTT.

V is TRBV27 and J is TRBJ1-2, with 12 bases aligning to TRBD1. Germline CDR1 is MNHEY and CDR2 is SMNVEV (reference sequence). The length of the CDR3 is 14 residues. V shed 7 bases, J shed 4 bases, and the junction held 4 bases outside the gene matches. The CDR3 loop reads CASKGTGGFYGYTF. The DNA of the CDR3 is TGTGCCAGCAAAGGGACAGGGGGCTTCTATGGCTACACCTTC.

This chain joins TRBV28 and TRBJ2-1, with 11 bases lining up with TRBD2. The CDR3 consists of 16 residues. Trimming at V came to 2 bases and at J to 9 bases, leaving 9 bases not matched to a gene. Germline CDR1 is MDHEN and CDR2 is SYDVKM. DNA of the CDR3: TGTGCCAGCAGTTTACCCCCACTAGCGGGAGCTATTGAGCAGTTCTTC. Translation gives CASSLPPLAGAIEQFF.

The chain combines TRBV2 with TRBJ1-1, with D perhaps TRBD1 (5 bases). The germline gives CDR1 SNHLY, CDR2 FYNNEI. This CDR3 is built from 15 residues. Between the trimmed V and J ends, which lost 1 base and 0 bases, there was a span of 9 bases. CDR3 in amino acids: CASSEDRSMNTEAFF. DNA of the CDR3: TGTGCCAGCAGTGAAGACAGGTCGATGAACACTGAAGCTTTCTTT.

This sequence joins TRBV5-1 and TRBJ2-7; 8 nucleotides agree with TRBD2. CDR3 length: 14 residues. CDR1 and CDR2 (germline): SGHRS, YFSETQ. Trimming took 5 bases from V and 2 from J; bases not matched to a gene: 6. CDR3 in amino acids: CASSPSGGPYEQYF. CDR3 DNA: TGCGCCAGCAGTCCCTCGGGGGGGCCCTACGAGCAGTACTTC.

The chain recombines TRBV19 with TRBJ2-3; maybe TRBD2 (7 bases). This CDR3 contains 19 residues. The germline V and J ends were trimmed by 0 bases and 6 bases, with 25 bases remaining between them. Per germline, CDR1 LNHDA and CDR2 SQIVND (reference sequence). The CDR3 protein is CASSIEGGARVGVLDTQYF. DNA of the CDR3: TGTGCCAGTAGTATAGAGGGGGGGGCCAGGGTTGGTGTTCTTGATACGCAGTATTTT.

This chain links TRBV18 with TRBJ1-1; a weak D match, TRBD1 (5 bases). Germline assignment: CDR1 KGHSH and CDR2 LQKENI. V gave up 4 bases and J gave up 0 bases, with 9 bases separating them. The CDR3 consists of 14 residues. The CDR3 loop is CASSLDSMNTEAFF. DNA for the CDR3: TGTGCCAGCTCACTCGACAGCATGAACACTGAAGCTTTCTTT.